This T cell receptor (beta chain) was sequenced during a study of PD-L1 blockade in urothelial cancer. V shed 6 bases, J shed 6 bases, and the junction held 3 bases outside the gene matches. This CDR3 has 13 amino acids. Germline V CDR1 and CDR2: MDHEN, SYDVKM. The method was immunoSEQ multiplex PCR; TCRdb's version includes in-frame clones alone and lacks a portion of them. The sample holds roughly 20,000 clones, 90% seen once. The clonotype originates from an older woman with urothelial cancer. This chain connects TRBV28 to TRBJ2-7; 12 bases are shared with TRBD1. The sample here was PBMCs, taken around atezolizumab (anti-PD-L1) treatment. The DNA of the CDR3 is TGTGCCAGCAGGGGGACAGGGGGCCGCGAGCAGTACTTC. Protein sequence: CASRGTGGREQYF. Based on the CDR3 plus reference TRBV28 and TRBJ2-7, the full variable domain is DVKVTQSSRYLVKRTGEKVFLECVQDMDHENMFWYRQDPGLGLRLIYFSYDVKMKEKGDIPEGYSVSREKKERFSLILESASTNQTSMYLCASRGTGGREQYFGPGTRLTVT.